What follows is one T cell receptor (beta chain) and its context. These data are taken from a study of patients and donors after allogeneic stem cell transplantation. TCRdb redid the calling of the RT-PCR reads with MiXCR, one entry per CDR3 protein. The table includes about 76,000 distinct CDR3 sequences, about 25% detected once. Sequencing used blood, either unsorted or a sorted T cell fraction (not recorded which). This receptor was obtained from a human donor who was either an allogeneic HSCT recipient or a stem cell or donor lymphocyte infusion donor (not recorded which). It is not recorded whose cells these are; they may come from a transplant donor.

CDR3 loop: CAITMGQGSTDTQYF. DNA for the CDR3: TGTGCCATCACCATGGGACAGGGCAGCACAGATACGCAGTATTTT. This rearrangement joins TRBV10-3 to TRBJ2-3; TRBD1 matches 9 bases. V dropped 7 bases and J dropped 0; count of bases not matched to a gene: 5. The CDR3 covers 15 residues. Looked up from germline, CDR1 is ENHRY and CDR2 is SYGVKD.